Sequencing of this T cell receptor beta chain was carried out in a study of blood T cell repertoires in COVID-19. About the study: The study drew acute and convalescent COVID-19 samples from the United States, Italy and Spain.

In the original workflow: Using reference gene primer amplification, nucleated cell counts were estimated. Sequenced by immunoSEQ multiplex PCR; TCRdb stores in-frame clones only, minus some. V, J and clone size are taken as reported in that table, and D and trimming were inferred from the DNA itself. The data hold around 500,000 clones, with over 75% observed a single time. Cohort placement rested on clinical history that participants reported themselves. Two negative PCRs, clearance, or symptom resolution had been documented for recovered Cohort 3 donors. The TCR was taken from a middle-aged woman who had recovered from COVID-19. Material for sequencing was PBMCs or T cells enriched from blood (not recorded which).

In DNA, the CDR3 is TGCAGTGCTAGTGTAACAGGCCAAGAGACCCAGTACTTC. Protein: CSASVTGQETQYF. This chain joins TRBV20-1 and TRBJ2-5, with TRBD1 as a possible D gene (5 bases). V lost 3 bases and J 1 base, leaving 9 bases between the germline ends. This CDR3 spans 13 amino acids. Germline CDR1 is DFQATT and CDR2 is SNEGSKA (reference sequence).